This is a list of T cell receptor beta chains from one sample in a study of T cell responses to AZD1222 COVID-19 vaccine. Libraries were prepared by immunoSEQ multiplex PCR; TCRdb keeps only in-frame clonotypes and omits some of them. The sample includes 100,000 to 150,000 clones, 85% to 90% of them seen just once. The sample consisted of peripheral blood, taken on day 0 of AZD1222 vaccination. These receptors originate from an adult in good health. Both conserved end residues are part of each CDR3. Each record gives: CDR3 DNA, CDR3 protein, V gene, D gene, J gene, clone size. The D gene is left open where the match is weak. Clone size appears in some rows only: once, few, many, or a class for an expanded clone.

CDR3 DNA: TGTGCCAGCAGTCAACCGGGGTTCCCCCTCCACTTT
CDR3 protein: CASSQPGFPLHF
V gene: TRBV6-5
D gene: NA
J gene: TRBJ1-6
clone size: NA

CDR3 DNA: TGTGCCAGCAGCTGGATCCAGGGGGCTGGCACAGATACGCAGTATTTT
CDR3 protein: CASSWIQGAGTDTQYF
V gene: TRBV7-2
D gene: TRBD1
J gene: TRBJ2-3
clone size: NA

CDR3 DNA: TGTGCCAGCAGCACGGGACTGAACTATGGCTACACCTTC
CDR3 protein: CASSTGLNYGYTF
V gene: TRBV11-1
D gene: NA
J gene: TRBJ1-2
clone size: NA

CDR3 DNA: TGTGCCAGCAGACCCGCGGGGGCTTCCTACGAGCAGTACTTC
CDR3 protein: CASRPAGASYEQYF
V gene: TRBV28
D gene: NA
J gene: TRBJ2-7
clone size: NA

CDR3 DNA: TGTGCCAGCAAGGCGCAACACCTAGGGGAGACCCAGTACTTC
CDR3 protein: CASKAQHLGETQYF
V gene: TRBV2
D gene: NA
J gene: TRBJ2-5
clone size: NA

CDR3 DNA: TGTGCCAGCAGCTTAGCAGGTGGGACTAATTCACCCCTCCACTTT
CDR3 protein: CASSLAGGTNSPLHF
V gene: TRBV7-9
D gene: NA
J gene: TRBJ1-6
clone size: NA

CDR3 DNA: TGTGCCAGCAGTTACCGGGACAGGGGGTTTGAAAAACTGTTTTTT
CDR3 protein: CASSYRDRGFEKLFF
V gene: TRBV6-6
D gene: TRBD1
J gene: TRBJ1-4
clone size: once

CDR3 DNA: TGTGCCATAGGGACACCTCCCGTCTTC
CDR3 protein: CAIGTPPVF
V gene: TRBV2
D gene: NA
J gene: TRBJ1-2
clone size: NA

CDR3 DNA: TGTGCCAGCTCACCGGCAGGGGTTGGAGAAAAACTGTTTTTT
CDR3 protein: CASSPAGVGEKLFF
V gene: TRBV18
D gene: NA
J gene: TRBJ1-4
clone size: NA

CDR3 DNA: TGTGCCAGTAGTGGAAGAACAGGGGGCTACGACACTGAAGCTTTCTTT
CDR3 protein: CASSGRTGGYDTEAFF
V gene: TRBV19
D gene: TRBD1
J gene: TRBJ1-1
clone size: few

CDR3 DNA: TGTGCCAGCAACCTGCTGGGACTAGCGACCGGGGAGCTGTTTTTT
CDR3 protein: CASNLLGLATGELFF
V gene: TRBV7-2
D gene: TRBD2
J gene: TRBJ2-2
clone size: NA

CDR3 DNA: TGCGCCAGCAGCTTAGGACTAGCGGCCTACAATGAGCAGTTCTTC
CDR3 protein: CASSLGLAAYNEQFF
V gene: TRBV5-1
D gene: TRBD2
J gene: TRBJ2-1
clone size: NA

CDR3 DNA: TGTGCCAGCAGCCGGACACCTCGCTCCTATAATTCACCCCTCCACTTT
CDR3 protein: CASSRTPRSYNSPLHF
V gene: TRBV7-2
D gene: NA
J gene: TRBJ1-6
clone size: once

CDR3 DNA: TGTGCCAGCAGCTTATCCACAGGCAATCAGCCCCAGCATTTT
CDR3 protein: CASSLSTGNQPQHF
V gene: TRBV5-6
D gene: NA
J gene: TRBJ1-5
clone size: NA

CDR3 DNA: TGTGCCATCAGTGAGTCGGTATGGAGCCAAGAGACCCAGTACTTC
CDR3 protein: CAISESVWSQETQYF
V gene: TRBV10-3
D gene: NA
J gene: TRBJ2-5
clone size: NA

CDR3 DNA: TGTGCCAGCTCACCATTAAACACCGACACTGAAGCTTTCTTT
CDR3 protein: CASSPLNTDTEAFF
V gene: TRBV18
D gene: NA
J gene: TRBJ1-1
clone size: few

CDR3 DNA: TGTGCCAGCAGCCCCCAGGCGGTGAACACTGAAGCTTTCTTT
CDR3 protein: CASSPQAVNTEAFF
V gene: TRBV9
D gene: NA
J gene: TRBJ1-1
clone size: NA

CDR3 DNA: TGCAGCGTTGGACAGGGGGGAAATCAGCCCCAGCATTTT
CDR3 protein: CSVGQGGNQPQHF
V gene: TRBV29-1
D gene: TRBD1
J gene: TRBJ1-5
clone size: NA

CDR3 DNA: TGTGCCAGCAGCCAGAGTGGAAACTATGGCTACACCTTC
CDR3 protein: CASSQSGNYGYTF
V gene: TRBV7-8
D gene: NA
J gene: TRBJ1-2
clone size: NA

CDR3 DNA: TGTGCCAGCAGCGTGCGATCAGGGGAGAATGGCTACACCTTC
CDR3 protein: CASSVRSGENGYTF
V gene: TRBV7-2
D gene: NA
J gene: TRBJ1-2
clone size: NA

CDR3 DNA: TGTGCCAGCAGTTTAGGCTTTTACGAGCAGTACTTC
CDR3 protein: CASSLGFYEQYF
V gene: TRBV28
D gene: NA
J gene: TRBJ2-7
clone size: NA

CDR3 DNA: TGTGCCAGCAGCTTAGGATGGAATTCACCCCTCCACTTT
CDR3 protein: CASSLGWNSPLHF
V gene: TRBV13
D gene: NA
J gene: TRBJ1-6
clone size: NA

CDR3 DNA: TGTGCCAGCAGGATGAGGTTCCGGGAGACCCAGTACTTC
CDR3 protein: CASRMRFRETQYF
V gene: TRBV5-4
D gene: NA
J gene: TRBJ2-5
clone size: NA

CDR3 DNA: TGTGCCAGCAGTTTATCGAAGCGGGGTTCAGATACGCAGTATTTT
CDR3 protein: CASSLSKRGSDTQYF
V gene: TRBV28
D gene: TRBD2
J gene: TRBJ2-3
clone size: NA

CDR3 DNA: TGTGCCAGCAGTTTATCTGGACACCACACTGAAGCTTTCTTT
CDR3 protein: CASSLSGHHTEAFF
V gene: TRBV27
D gene: NA
J gene: TRBJ1-1
clone size: NA